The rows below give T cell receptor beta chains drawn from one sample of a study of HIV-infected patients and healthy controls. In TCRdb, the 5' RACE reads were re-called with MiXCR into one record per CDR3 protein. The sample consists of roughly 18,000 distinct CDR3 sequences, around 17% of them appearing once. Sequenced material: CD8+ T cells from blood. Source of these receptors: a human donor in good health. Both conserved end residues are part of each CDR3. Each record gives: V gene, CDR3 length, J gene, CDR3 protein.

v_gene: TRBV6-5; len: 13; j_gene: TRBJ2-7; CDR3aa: CASSPAPPAEQYF
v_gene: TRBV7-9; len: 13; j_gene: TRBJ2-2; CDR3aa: CASSLGVHGELFF
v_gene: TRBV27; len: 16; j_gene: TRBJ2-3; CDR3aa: CASSLGTSGIVDTQYF
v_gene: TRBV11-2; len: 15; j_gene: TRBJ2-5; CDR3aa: CASRRDRGRRETQYF
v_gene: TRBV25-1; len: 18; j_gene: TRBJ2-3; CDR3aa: CASSGIKRNLGATDTQYF
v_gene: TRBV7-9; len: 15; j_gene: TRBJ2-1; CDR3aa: CASSLSSPPHNEQFF
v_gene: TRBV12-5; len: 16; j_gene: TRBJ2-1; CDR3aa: CASAQWSSGRPNEQFF
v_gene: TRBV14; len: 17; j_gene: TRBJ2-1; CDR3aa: CASSQDIGGETGNEQFF
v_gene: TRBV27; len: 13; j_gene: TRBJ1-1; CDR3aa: CASSLSRNTEAFF
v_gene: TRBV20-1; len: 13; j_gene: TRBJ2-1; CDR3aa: CSAPTGSMDEQFF
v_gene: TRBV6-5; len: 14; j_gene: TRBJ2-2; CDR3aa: CASSLDRAVGELFF
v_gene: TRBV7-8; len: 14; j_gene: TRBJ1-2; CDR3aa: CASSLLRGNYGYTF
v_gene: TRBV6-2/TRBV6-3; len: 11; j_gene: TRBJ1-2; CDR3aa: CASSGAIGYTF
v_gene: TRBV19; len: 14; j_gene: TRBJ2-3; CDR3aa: CASSISGSPDTQYF
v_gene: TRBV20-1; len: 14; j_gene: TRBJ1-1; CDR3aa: CSARKIPGNTEAFF
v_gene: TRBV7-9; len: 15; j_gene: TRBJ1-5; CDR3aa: CASSLVAGADQPQHF
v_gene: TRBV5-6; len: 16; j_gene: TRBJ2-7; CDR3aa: CASSVGTSGNQYEQYF
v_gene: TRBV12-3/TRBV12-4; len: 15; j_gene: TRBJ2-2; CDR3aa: CASSSAQGLRGELFF
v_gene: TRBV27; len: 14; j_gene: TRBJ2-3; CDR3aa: CASSYGPLTDTQYF
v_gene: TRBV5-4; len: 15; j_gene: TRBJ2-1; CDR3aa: CASSLDSTSGNEQFF
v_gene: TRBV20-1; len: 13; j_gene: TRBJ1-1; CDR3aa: CSASGQENTEAFF
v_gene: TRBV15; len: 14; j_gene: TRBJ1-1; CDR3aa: CATDSGGKNTEAFF
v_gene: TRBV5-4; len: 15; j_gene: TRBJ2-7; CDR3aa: CASSDPSGARGEQYF
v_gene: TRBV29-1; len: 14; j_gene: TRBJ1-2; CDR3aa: CSVVDSPDEYGYTF
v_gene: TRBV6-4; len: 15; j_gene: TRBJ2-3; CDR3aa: CASSDGDSHTDTQYF
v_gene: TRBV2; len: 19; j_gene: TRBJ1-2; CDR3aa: CASSDPRDSPLDVIYGYTF